Listed here are 13 T cell receptor beta chains from one sample, sequenced in a study of T cell responses to AZD1222 COVID-19 vaccine. TCRdb keeps only in-frame clones here, not all; method: immunoSEQ multiplex PCR. The table lists roughly 100,000 clones, 80% to 95% of them singletons, with approximately 9% in the top ten. Specimen: peripheral blood, collected 28 days after the second AZD1222 dose. These receptors were obtained from an adult who received the AZD1222 COVID-19 vaccine.

The DNA of the CDR3 is TGCGCCAGCAGTCAGGAGGCCTTTAACTATGGCTACACCTTC. Amino acids: CASSQEAFNYGYTF. The chain is built from TRBV5-1 and TRBJ1-2, with D unresolved. Germline V lookup: CDR1 SGHRS, CDR2 YFSETQ. V was cut by 5 bases and J by 1 base, with 12 bases left in between. The CDR3 length is 14 residues.

In DNA, the CDR3 is TGTGCCAGCAGTGGAGATCAGTTTAGCACAGATACGCAGTATTTT. The encoded protein is CASSGDQFSTDTQYF. The genes are TRBV2 and TRBJ2-3, with D hard to call. The CDR3 is made up of 15 amino acids. V lost 4 bases and J 0 bases, leaving 11 bases between the germline ends. Germline values: CDR1 SNHLY, CDR2 FYNNEI.

V gene TRBV12-3 or TRBV12-4 combines with J gene TRBJ1-6; tentative D call: TRBD1 (6 bases). V lost 1 base to trimming and J lost 11 bases, with 9 bases between them. This CDR3 region has 13 residues. CDR3 residues: CASSLGGGTPLHF. The CDR3 DNA sequence: TGTGCCAGCAGTTTAGGAGGGGGAACACCCCTCCACTTT.

The chain employs TRBV5-4 and TRBJ1-4; the D gene is possibly TRBD1 (5 bases). Germline V CDR1 and CDR2: SGHNT, YYREEE (reference sequence). This CDR3 is built from 16 residues. Between the trimmed V and J ends, which lost 2 bases and 0 bases, there was a span of 11 bases. CDR3 loop: CASSFSQGATNEKLFF. CDR3 DNA sequence: TGTGCCAGCAGCTTTAGTCAGGGTGCAACTAATGAAAAACTGTTTTTT.

The J gene is TRBJ2-1, the V gene TRBV10-3; a possible D gene is TRBD2 (6 bases). CDR3 length: 14 residues. Germline V gives CDR1 ENHRY, CDR2 SYGVKD. V gave up 10 bases and J gave up 5 bases, with 18 bases separating them. The CDR3 coding sequence is TGTGCCACGGGACGGCGGGAAGAAGACAATGAGCAGTTCTTC. Protein: CATGRREEDNEQFF.

The chain recombines TRBV7-2 with TRBJ2-1; the D is unclear. CDR3 size: 13 residues. Germline lookup yields CDR1 SGHTA and CDR2 FQGNSA. V was trimmed by 1 base and J by 2 bases, leaving 3 bases between them. CDR3 bases: TGTGCCAGCAGCTTAGGGACCTACAATGAGCAGTTCTTC. The encoded protein is CASSLGTYNEQFF.

This clone was seen only once. This rearrangement joins TRBV5-6 to TRBJ2-5, with 14 bases aligning to TRBD2. Germline values: CDR1 SGHDT, CDR2 YYEEEE. Trimming at V came to 4 bases and at J to 4 bases, leaving 6 bases not matched to a gene. The CDR3 runs 16 residues. CDR3 nucleotide sequence: TGTGCCAGCAGCCCGACTAGCGGGAGGGCCTTAGAGACCCAGTACTTC. Its translation is CASSPTSGRALETQYF.

This chain connects TRBV27 to TRBJ1-3; D may be TRBD1 (6 bases). This CDR3 has 15 amino acids. Germline values: CDR1 MNHEY, CDR2 SMNVEV (reference sequence). V shed 6 bases and J shed 1 base, with 13 bases lying between them. CDR3 sequence (DNA): TGTGCCAGCAGACCCACAGGGACTTCTGGAAACACCATATATTTT. It encodes CASRPTGTSGNTIYF.

DNA of the CDR3: TGTGCCAGCAGTTTAAACCTGAGGCAGGGAACCTACAATGAGCAGTTCTTC. Its protein product is CASSLNLRQGTYNEQFF. The chain carries TRBV28 and TRBJ2-1, with D possibly matching TRBD1 (5 bases). V gave up 2 bases and J gave up 2 bases, with 16 bases separating them. Germline-derived CDR1 and CDR2 are MDHEN and SYDVKM. There are 17 residues in the CDR3.

The V call is TRBV7-9, the J call TRBJ2-3; D is undetermined. CDR1 and CDR2 from the germline V gene are SEHNR and FQNEAQ (reference sequence). The V and J ends lost 5 bases and 5 bases respectively, with 14 bases between them. The CDR3 extends over 14 amino acids. The CDR3 spells CASSLGREEDTQYF. The CDR3, as DNA: TGTGCCAGCAGCCTCGGACGCGAGGAAGATACGCAGTATTTT. The complete variable domain, with remaining parts taken from reference TRBV7-9 and TRBJ2-3, reads DTGVSQNPRHKITKRGQNVTFRCDPISEHNRLYWYRQTLGQGPEFLTYFQNEAQLEKSRLLSDRFSAERPKGSFSTLEIQRTEQGDSAMYLCASSLGREEDTQYFGPGTRLTVL.

CDR3 loop: CASTFGRGTSGTNQETQYF. The CDR3 coding sequence is TGTGCCAGCACCTTCGGGAGGGGGACTAGCGGCACCAACCAAGAGACCCAGTACTTC. The chain recombines TRBV2 with TRBJ2-5; TRBD2 matches at 11 bases. Germline V gene sequence: CDR1 SNHLY, CDR2 FYNNEI. The CDR3 consists of 19 residues. J gave up 0 bases and V 7 bases, and 16 bases lay outside the gene matches.

The genes are TRBV6-4 and TRBJ2-1; D might be TRBD1 (6 bases). The length of the CDR3 is 15 residues. Germline values: CDR1 MRHNA, CDR2 SNTAGT. The V gene lost 0 bases and the J gene lost 7 bases, with 13 bases spanning the gap. This CDR3 is CASSDSQGQGNEQFF. The DNA of the CDR3 is TGTGCCAGCAGTGACTCCCAAGGCCAGGGGAATGAGCAGTTCTTC.

The chain is built from TRBV5-4 and TRBJ2-1; D ambiguous. The ends were cut back, 4 bases at V and 9 bases at J, with 17 bases in the middle. CDR3 length: 14 residues. The germline V gene encodes CDR1 SGHNT and CDR2 YYREEE (reference sequence). CDR3 DNA sequence: TGTGCCAGCAGCCCGGAGCCTAGTATCGGTGAGCAGTTCTTC. Translated, it gives CASSPEPSIGEQFF.